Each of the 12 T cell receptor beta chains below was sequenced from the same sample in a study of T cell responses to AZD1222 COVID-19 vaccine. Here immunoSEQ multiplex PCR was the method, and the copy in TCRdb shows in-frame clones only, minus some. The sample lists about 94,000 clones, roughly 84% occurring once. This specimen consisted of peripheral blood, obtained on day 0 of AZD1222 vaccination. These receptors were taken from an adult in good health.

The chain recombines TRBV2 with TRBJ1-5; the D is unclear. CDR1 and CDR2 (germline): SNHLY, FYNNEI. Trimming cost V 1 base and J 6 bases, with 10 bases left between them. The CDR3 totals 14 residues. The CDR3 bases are TGTGCCAGCAGTGAAGTTAACGGTCCTCAGCCCCAGCATTTT. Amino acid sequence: CASSEVNGPQPQHF.

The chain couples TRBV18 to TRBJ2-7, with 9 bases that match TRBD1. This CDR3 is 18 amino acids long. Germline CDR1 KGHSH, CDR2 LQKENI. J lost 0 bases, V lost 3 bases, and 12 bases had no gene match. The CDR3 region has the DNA TGTGCCAGCTCACCCGACAGGGGGACAGAGACGTTCTCCTACGAGCAGTACTTC. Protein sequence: CASSPDRGTETFSYEQYF.

CDR3: CASSQDPGSPLHF. CDR3 coding DNA: TGTGCCAGCAGCCAAGACCCAGGATCACCCCTCCACTTT. The rearrangement links TRBV3-1 (or the pseudogene TRBV3-2) to TRBJ1-6; D remains ambiguous. The CDR3 spans 13 residues. Between the trimmed V and J ends, which lost 0 bases and 10 bases, there was a span of 7 bases. Per the germline V gene, CDR1 is LGHDT and CDR2 is YNNKEL (reference sequence).

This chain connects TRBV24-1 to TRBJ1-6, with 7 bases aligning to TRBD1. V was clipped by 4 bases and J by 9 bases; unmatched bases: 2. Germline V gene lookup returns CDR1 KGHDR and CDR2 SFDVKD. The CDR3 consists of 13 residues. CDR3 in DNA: TGTGCCACCAGTGAAACAGGGGTTTCACCCCTCCACTTT. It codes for CATSETGVSPLHF.

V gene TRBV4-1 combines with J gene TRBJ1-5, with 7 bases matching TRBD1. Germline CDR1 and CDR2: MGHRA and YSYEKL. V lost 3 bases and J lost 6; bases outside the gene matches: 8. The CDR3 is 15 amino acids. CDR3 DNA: TGCGCCAGCAGCCAGGCCGGGACAGTGGGTCAGCCCCAGCATTTT. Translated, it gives CASSQAGTVGQPQHF.

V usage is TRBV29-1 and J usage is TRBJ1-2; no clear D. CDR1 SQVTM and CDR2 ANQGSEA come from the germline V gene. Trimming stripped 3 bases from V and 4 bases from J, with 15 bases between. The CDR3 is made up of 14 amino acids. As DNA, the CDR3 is TGCAGCGTTGAGGGCCCTGCCGGGGTCTATGGCTACACCTTC. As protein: CSVEGPAGVYGYTF.

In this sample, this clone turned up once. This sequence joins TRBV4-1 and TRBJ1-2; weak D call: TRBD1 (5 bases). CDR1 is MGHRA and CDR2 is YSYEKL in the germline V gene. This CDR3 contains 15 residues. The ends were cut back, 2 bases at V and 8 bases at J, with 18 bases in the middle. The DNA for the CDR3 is TGCGCCAGCAGCCAAAGGTCCGGGACCATGGGGGGCTACACCTTC. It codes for CASSQRSGTMGGYTF.

The CDR3 DNA reads as TGTGCCAGCAGCTTACGGAGGGAGTATTCACCCCTCCACTTT. Encoded protein: CASSLRREYSPLHF. The chain employs TRBV7-2 and TRBJ1-6; D gene uncertain. Looked up from germline, CDR1 is SGHTA and CDR2 is FQGNSA. The V end lost 2 bases, the J end lost 8 bases, and 10 bases lay between the germline ends. The length of the CDR3 is 14 residues.

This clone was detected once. The chain's CDR3 is CASSRGQGQPQHF. The CDR3 bases are TGTGCCAGCAGTCGGGGTCAAGGACAGCCCCAGCATTTT. The genes are TRBV5-4 and TRBJ1-5; unclear D gene. Germline lookup yields CDR1 SGHNT and CDR2 YYREEE (reference sequence). The CDR3 is made up of 13 amino acids. With 5 bases removed from V and 7 bases from J, the gap between germline ends came to 13 bases.

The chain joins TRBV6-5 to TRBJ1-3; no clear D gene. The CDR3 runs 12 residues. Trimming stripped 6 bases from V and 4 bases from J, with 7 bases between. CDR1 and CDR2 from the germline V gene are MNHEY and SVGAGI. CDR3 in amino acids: CASRGIGNTIYF. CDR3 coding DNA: TGTGCCAGCAGGGGTATCGGAAACACCATATATTTT.

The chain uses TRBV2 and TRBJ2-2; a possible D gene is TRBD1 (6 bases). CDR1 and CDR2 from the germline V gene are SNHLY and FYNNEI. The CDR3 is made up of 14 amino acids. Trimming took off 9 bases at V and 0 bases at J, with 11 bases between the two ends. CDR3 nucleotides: TGTGCCAGGGCGACAGGATCGAACACCGGGGAGCTGTTTTTT. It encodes CARATGSNTGELFF.

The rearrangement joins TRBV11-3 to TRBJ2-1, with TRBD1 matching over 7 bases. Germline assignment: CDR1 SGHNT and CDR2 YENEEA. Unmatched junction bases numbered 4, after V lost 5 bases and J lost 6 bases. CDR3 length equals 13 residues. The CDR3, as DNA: TGTGCCAGCAGCCCGACAGGGTTCAATGAGCAGTTCTTC. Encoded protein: CASSPTGFNEQFF.